The clone carrying this T cell receptor (beta chain) was seen just once. This record belongs to a study of OX40 agonist ivuxolimab in advanced cancers. Method: immunoSEQ multiplex PCR; TCRdb's copy keeps in-frame clones and lacks some. The sample lists 70,000 or so clones, 70% to 90% occurring once. The CDR3 loop spans 14 amino acids. Per germline, CDR1 SGHTA and CDR2 FQGNSA. V lost 1 base to trimming and J lost 4 bases, with 10 bases between them. The chain carries TRBV7-2 and TRBJ1-1; D remains unclear. This receptor was taken from an adult with an advanced solid tumor such as melanoma, head and neck, liver or kidney cancer. Sequenced here: CD4+ or CD8+ T cells sorted from blood, sampled in a trial of the OX40 agonist ivuxolimab. CDR3 bases: TGTGCCAGCAGCTTAGACCCCCGGCGCACTGAAGCTTTCTTT. Amino acid sequence: CASSLDPRRTEAFF. Combining the CDR3 with reference TRBV7-2 and TRBJ1-1 gives the whole variable domain GAGVSQSPSNKVTEKGKDVELRCDPISGHTALYWYRQSLGQGLEFLIYFQGNSAPDKSGLPSDRFSAERTGGSVSTLTIQRTQQEDSAVYLCASSLDPRRTEAFFGQGTRLTVV.